This T cell receptor (beta chain) derives from a study of shared clonotypes between healthy human individuals. The study, taken as a whole, reports: A handful of donors showed sharing of roughly 5% of naive CD4 clonotypes. Only blood was sampled; tissue repertoires likely differ.

CDR3 size: 15 residues. V was cut by 3 bases and J by 2 bases, with 12 bases left in between. The V gene's germline CDR1 is LNHDA and CDR2 SQIVND (reference sequence). CD8 cells regarded as naive lacked CD45RO, were positively chosen for CCR7, and omitted terminally differentiated effector memory CD45RA+ cells. Genomic DNA from each subset was divided evenly over several immunoSEQ plates. Each replicate PCR on the sorted subsets used approximately 180 ng DNA (approximately 33,000 T cell genomes). Clones were sequenced by immunoSEQ multiplex PCR, and TCRdb holds only the in-frame ones, with some missing. There are about 2.1 million clones in the sample; 80% to 95% occur only once, and around 1.8% lies in the top ten. Of note for this clone: The antigen is undetermined.

This TCR was recovered from a man aged 18 to 29 in good health. Some clones in this sample may be carry-over from other donors' samples. The chain employs TRBV19 and TRBJ2-3; D remains ambiguous. The sample was naive CD8+ T cells from PBMCs. CDR3 sequence (DNA): TGTGCCAGTAGTATGATTCCCTGGGACACAGATACGCAGTATTTT. This gives the protein CASSMIPWDTDTQYF.